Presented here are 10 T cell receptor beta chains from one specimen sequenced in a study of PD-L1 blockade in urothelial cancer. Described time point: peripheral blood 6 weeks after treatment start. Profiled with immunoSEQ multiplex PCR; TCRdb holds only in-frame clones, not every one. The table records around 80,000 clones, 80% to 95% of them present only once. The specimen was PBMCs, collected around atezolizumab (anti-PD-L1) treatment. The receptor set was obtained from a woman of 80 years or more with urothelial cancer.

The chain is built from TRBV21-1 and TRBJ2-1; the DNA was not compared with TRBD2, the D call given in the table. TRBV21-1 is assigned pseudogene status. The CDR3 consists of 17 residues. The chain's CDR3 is CASSRGMPAGDHDEQFF. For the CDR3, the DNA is TGTGCCAGCAGCAGAGGAATGCCAGCGGGAGATCATGATGAGCAGTTCTTC.

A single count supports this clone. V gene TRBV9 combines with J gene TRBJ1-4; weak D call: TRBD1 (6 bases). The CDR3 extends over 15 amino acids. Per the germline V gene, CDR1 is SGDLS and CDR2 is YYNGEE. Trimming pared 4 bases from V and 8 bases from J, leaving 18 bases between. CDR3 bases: TGTGCCAGCAGCCCCGCCGGGACATTGTACGAAAAACTGTTTTTT. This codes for CASSPAGTLYEKLFF. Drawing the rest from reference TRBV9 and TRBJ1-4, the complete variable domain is DSGVTQTPKHLITATGQRVTLRCSPRSGDLSVYWYQQSLDQGLQFLIQYYNGEERAKGNILERFSAQQFPDLHSELNLSSLELGDSALYFCASSPAGTLYEKLFFGSGTQLSVL.

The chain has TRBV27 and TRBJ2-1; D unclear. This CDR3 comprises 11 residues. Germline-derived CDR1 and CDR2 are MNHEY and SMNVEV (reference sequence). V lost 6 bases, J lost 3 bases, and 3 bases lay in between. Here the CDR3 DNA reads TGTGCCAGCAGCCTCTACAATGAGCAGTTCTTC. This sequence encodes CASSLYNEQFF.

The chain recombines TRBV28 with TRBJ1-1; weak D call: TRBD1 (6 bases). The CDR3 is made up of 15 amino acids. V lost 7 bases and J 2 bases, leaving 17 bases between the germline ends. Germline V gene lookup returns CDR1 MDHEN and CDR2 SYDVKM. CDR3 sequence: CASTRWGRLNTEAFF. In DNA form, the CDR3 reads TGTGCCAGCACCCGATGGGGGCGTCTCAACACTGAAGCTTTCTTT.

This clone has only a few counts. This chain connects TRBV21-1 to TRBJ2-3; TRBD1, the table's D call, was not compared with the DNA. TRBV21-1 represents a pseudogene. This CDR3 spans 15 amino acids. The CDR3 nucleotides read TGTGCCAGCAGCATCGGACACTGTGTTACAGATACGCAGTATTTT. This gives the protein CASSIGHCVTDTQYF.

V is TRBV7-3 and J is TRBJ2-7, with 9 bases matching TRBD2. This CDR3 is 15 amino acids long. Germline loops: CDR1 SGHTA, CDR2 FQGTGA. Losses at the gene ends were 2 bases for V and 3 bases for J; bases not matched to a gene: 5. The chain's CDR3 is CASSLEAGGIYEQYF. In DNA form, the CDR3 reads TGTGCCAGCAGCTTAGAAGCGGGAGGAATCTACGAGCAGTACTTC. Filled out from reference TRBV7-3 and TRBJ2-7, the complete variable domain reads GAGVSQTPSNKVTEKGKYVELRCDPISGHTALYWYRQSLGQGPEFLIYFQGTGAADDSGLPNDRFFAVRPEGSVSTLKIQRTERGDSAVYLCASSLEAGGIYEQYFGPGTRLTVT.

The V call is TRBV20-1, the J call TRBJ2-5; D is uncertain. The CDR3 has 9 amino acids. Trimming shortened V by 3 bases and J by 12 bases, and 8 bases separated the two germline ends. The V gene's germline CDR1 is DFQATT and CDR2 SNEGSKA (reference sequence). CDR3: CSARGVKYF. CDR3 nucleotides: TGCAGTGCTAGGGGCGTTAAGTACTTC.

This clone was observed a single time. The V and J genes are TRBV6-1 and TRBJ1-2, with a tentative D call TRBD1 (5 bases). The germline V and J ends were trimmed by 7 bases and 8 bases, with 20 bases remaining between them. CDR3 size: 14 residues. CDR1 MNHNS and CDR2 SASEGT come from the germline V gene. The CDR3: CASIQGVARKGYTF. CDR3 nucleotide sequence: TGTGCCAGCATCCAAGGGGTGGCCAGGAAGGGCTACACCTTC.

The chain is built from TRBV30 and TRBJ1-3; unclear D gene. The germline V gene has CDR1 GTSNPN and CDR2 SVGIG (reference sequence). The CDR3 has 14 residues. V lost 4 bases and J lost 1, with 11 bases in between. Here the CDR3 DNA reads TGTGCCTGGACTCGCGGCAGATCTGGAAACACCATATATTTT. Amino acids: CAWTRGRSGNTIYF.

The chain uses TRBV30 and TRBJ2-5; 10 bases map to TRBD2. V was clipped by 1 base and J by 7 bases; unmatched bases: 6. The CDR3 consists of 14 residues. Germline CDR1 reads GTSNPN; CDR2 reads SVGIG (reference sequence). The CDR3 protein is CAWSALAGWGTQYF. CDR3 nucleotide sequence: TGTGCCTGGAGTGCACTAGCGGGATGGGGGACCCAGTACTTC.